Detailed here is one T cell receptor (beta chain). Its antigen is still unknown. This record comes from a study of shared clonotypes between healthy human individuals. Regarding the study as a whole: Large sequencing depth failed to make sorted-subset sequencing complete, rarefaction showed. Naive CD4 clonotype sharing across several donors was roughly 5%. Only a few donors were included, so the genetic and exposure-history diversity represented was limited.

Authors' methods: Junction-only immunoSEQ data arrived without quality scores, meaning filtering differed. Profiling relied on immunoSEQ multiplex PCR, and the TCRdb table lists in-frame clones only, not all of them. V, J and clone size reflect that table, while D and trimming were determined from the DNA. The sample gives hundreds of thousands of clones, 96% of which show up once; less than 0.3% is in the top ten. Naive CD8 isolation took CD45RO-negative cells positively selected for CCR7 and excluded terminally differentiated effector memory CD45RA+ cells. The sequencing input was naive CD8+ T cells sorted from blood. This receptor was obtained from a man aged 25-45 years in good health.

CDR3 region: CASSQADRTPYGYTF. The DNA for the CDR3 is TGCGCCAGCAGCCAAGCTGACAGGACCCCCTATGGCTACACCTTC. This sequence joins TRBV4-1 and TRBJ1-2; D possibly corresponds to TRBD1 (6 bases). CDR1 MGHRA and CDR2 YSYEKL come from the germline V gene. The CDR3 has 15 residues. V lost 1 base to trimming and J lost 4 bases, with 13 bases between them.